This T cell receptor (beta chain) was identified during a study of blood T cell repertoires in COVID-19. Study information: Whether acute or convalescent, the COVID-19 samples came from the United States, Italy and Spain. In each case, the material was cDNA or gDNA derived from T cells, B-cell-depleted T cells, or PBMCs.

Germline V gives CDR1 PRHDT, CDR2 FYEKMQ (reference sequence). There are 16 residues in the CDR3. V lost 5 bases and J 3 bases, leaving 19 bases between the germline ends. The assay was immunoSEQ multiplex PCR, and TCRdb's table has in-frame clones only and misses some. The sample shows 200,000 to 300,000 clones, approximately 80% of them seen only once. V and J are TRBV13 and TRBJ1-2; perhaps TRBD1 as D (5 bases). This receptor was obtained from a woman younger than 35 with acute or convalescent COVID-19. Sequenced material: peripheral blood. The CDR3 DNA is TGTGCCAGCAGCCCCCCCGGGGGATATATAGACTATGGCTACACCTTC. Its translation: CASSPPGGYIDYGYTF.